This T cell receptor beta chain was obtained from a study of T cells in Graves' hyperthyroidism and ophthalmopathy. TCR beta CDR3 sequences were amplified from RNA transcripts. The HTBI primer set was used in a first-round RT-PCR of the TCR CDR3. TCRdb re-analysed the multiplex PCR reads in MiXCR, keeping a single row per CDR3 protein. The sample has under 350,000 distinct CDR3 sequences, approximately 18% seen once. Study-wide findings and caveats: Ophthalmopathy and stable hyperthyroidism were separated by a 13 V-J model.

This clonotype was seen more than once but under ten times. Its antigen remains unidentified. The receptor was derived from a woman aged 45-59 years with Graves' hyperthyroidism. Sequenced: blood.

The CDR3 nucleotides read TGTGCCAGCAGCGCCCCGGACAGGGGCTTGGAGACCCAGTACTTC. It translates to CASSAPDRGLETQYF. The rearrangement links TRBV7-9 to TRBJ2-5; 9 bases align to TRBD1. The CDR3 contains 15 residues. The trim removed 5 bases at V and 5 bases at J, leaving 9 bases unmatched. Germline V gene sequence: CDR1 SEHNR, CDR2 FQNEAQ (reference sequence).